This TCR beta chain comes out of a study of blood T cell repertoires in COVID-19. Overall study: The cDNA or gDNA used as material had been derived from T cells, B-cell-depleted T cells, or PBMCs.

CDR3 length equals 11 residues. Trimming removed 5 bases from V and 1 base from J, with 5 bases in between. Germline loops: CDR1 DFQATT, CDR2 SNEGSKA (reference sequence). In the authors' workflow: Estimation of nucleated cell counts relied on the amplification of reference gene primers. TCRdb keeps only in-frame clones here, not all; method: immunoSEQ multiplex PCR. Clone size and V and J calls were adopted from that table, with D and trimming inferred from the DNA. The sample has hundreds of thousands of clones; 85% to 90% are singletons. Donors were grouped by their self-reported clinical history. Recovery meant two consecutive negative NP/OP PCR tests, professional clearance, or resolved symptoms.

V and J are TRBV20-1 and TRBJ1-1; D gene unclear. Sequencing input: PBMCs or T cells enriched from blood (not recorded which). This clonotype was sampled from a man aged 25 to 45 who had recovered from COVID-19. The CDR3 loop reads CSAQENTEAFF. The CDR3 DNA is TGCAGTGCTCAGGAGAACACTGAAGCTTTCTTT.